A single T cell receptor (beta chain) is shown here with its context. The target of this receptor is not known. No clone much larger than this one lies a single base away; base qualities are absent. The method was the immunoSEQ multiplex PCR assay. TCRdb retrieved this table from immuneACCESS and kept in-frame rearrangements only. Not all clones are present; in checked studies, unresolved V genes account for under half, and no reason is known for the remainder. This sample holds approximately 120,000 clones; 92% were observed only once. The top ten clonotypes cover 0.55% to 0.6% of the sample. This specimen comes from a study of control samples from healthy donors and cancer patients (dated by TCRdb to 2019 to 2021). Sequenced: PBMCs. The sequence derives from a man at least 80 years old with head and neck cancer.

The CDR3 protein: CAISAADTQYF. The sequenced DNA is TGTGCCATCAGTGCGGCGGATACGCAGTATTTT. The rearrangement joined TRBV10-3 to TRBJ2-3, with an unclear D gene assignment. CDR1 and CDR2 are drawn from the germline V gene: ENHRY, SYGVKD. V is reduced by 4 bases and J by 6 bases, leaving a spacing of 5 bases between them. Inclusive of the bounding cysteine and phenylalanine, the CDR3 is 11 residues long. The CDR3 DNA has 33 bases and is translated from base 1.